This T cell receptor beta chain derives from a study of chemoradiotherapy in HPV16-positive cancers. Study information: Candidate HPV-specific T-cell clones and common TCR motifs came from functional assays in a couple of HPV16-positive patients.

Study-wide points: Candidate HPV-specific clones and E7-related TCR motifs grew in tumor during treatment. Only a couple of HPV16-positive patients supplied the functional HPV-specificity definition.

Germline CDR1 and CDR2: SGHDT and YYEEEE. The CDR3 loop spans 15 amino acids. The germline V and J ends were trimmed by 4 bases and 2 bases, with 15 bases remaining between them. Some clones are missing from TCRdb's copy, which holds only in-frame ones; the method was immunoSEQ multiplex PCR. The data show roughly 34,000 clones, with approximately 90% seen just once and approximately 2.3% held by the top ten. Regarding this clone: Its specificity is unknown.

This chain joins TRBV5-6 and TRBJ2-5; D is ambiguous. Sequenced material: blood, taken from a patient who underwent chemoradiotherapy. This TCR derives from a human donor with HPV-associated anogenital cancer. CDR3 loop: CASSPLPGQQETQYF. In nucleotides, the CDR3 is TGTGCCAGCAGCCCCCTCCCCGGGCAACAAGAGACCCAGTACTTC.